A selection of T cell receptor beta chains follows, all from one sample in a study of T cell changes during pregnancy in multiple sclerosis. Only in-frame clones appear in the TCRdb table, and some are missing; sequencing was by immunoSEQ multiplex PCR. This sample carries some 63,000 clones, over 75% of them seen once, and the ten largest clones take around 0.9%. The sequences come from peripheral blood, collected before pregnancy. The receptor set was obtained from a female donor with multiple sclerosis, enrolled in a pregnancy study. The conserved cysteine and the conserved F or W are not part of the CDR3 here. The D gene is left open where the match is weak.

v_gene	d_gene	j_gene	CDR3aa
TRBV30	TRBD2	TRBJ2-3	AWSVERGGSPDTQY
TRBV4-3	-	TRBJ2-5	ASSLQRGETQY
TRBV27	TRBD2	TRBJ2-1	ASSSLSGGAYNEQF
TRBV10-3	-	TRBJ2-3	AIKENPSGTDTQY
TRBV6-5	TRBD1	TRBJ1-2	ASSYSTTGIYGYT
TRBV7-6	TRBD1	TRBJ1-4	ASSPDRVNEKLF
TRBV19	TRBD2	TRBJ2-1	ASSPDRLAGGYNEQF
TRBV6-1	TRBD2	TRBJ2-3	ASSDGTLAGGPDTQY
TRBV7-2	TRBD1	TRBJ1-1	ASSLVGRGTTEAF
TRBV2	-	TRBJ1-2	ASSPFYGYT
TRBV29-1	TRBD1	TRBJ1-2	SVGTGGRYGYT
TRBV9	-	TRBJ1-2	ASSVARGGYT
TRBV14	TRBD1	TRBJ2-3	ASRHGTGLAQY
TRBV5-6	-	TRBJ1-2	ASSLITGRADYGYT
TRBV7-6	-	TRBJ1-5	ASSLGREQPQH
TRBV15	TRBD1	TRBJ2-1	ATSSDDRAYNEQF
TRBV7-2	-	TRBJ1-6	ASSLEGGYSPLH
TRBV7-6	-	TRBJ2-1	ASSLATSSYNEQF
TRBV11-2	-	TRBJ2-7	ASSTDGGYYEQY
TRBV2	-	TRBJ1-1	ASSGGQANTEAF
TRBV7-9	-	TRBJ1-4	ASSRGLAEKLF
TRBV11-2	-	TRBJ1-6	ASSPSGLAYNSPLH
TRBV6-4	TRBD1	TRBJ1-6	ASAPGTGDVLH
TRBV10-2	TRBD1	TRBJ1-2	ASSAATGVTYGYT
TRBV4-3	-	TRBJ1-1	ASSQDDRDLNTEAF
TRBV21-1	-	TRBJ1-6	ASSSYQAIPLH
TRBV5-4	-	TRBJ2-5	ASSSPDREETQY
TRBV5-4	TRBD2	TRBJ2-1	ASSSSGTSLDEQF
TRBV28	TRBD1	TRBJ2-7	ASSHPGTGSYEQY
TRBV7-2	-	TRBJ1-1	ASSLNTIKGTEAF
TRBV10-2	-	TRBJ2-1	ASSETSVRSYNEQF
TRBV7-3	TRBD1	TRBJ2-5	ASSLRTGGAGKETQY
TRBV7-8	TRBD1	TRBJ2-7	ASSGDRGRNEQY
TRBV25-1	-	TRBJ2-5	ASRGETQY
TRBV6-1	TRBD1	TRBJ1-2	ASSELDRDYYGYT
TRBV30	-	TRBJ2-7	AWSRQGSYEQY
TRBV9	TRBD2	TRBJ2-1	ASSVTSGDNEQF
TRBV6-5	TRBD1	TRBJ1-5	ASRQGQGIQPQH
TRBV6-6	-	TRBJ1-6	ASSYESGAGSPLH
TRBV4-3	TRBD1	TRBJ1-5	ASSQEQGMGQPQH
TRBV6-4	TRBD2	TRBJ2-1	ASSGTSGGANEQF
TRBV6-5	-	TRBJ1-3	ASSYSREGENTIY
TRBV19	TRBD1	TRBJ2-7	ASSIGTENYEQY
TRBV6-1	TRBD1	TRBJ1-1	ASRDRSNTEAF
TRBV7-2	-	TRBJ2-7	ASSSSSYEQY
TRBV5-4	TRBD1	TRBJ2-7	ASSFGQAAYEQY
TRBV30	-	TRBJ1-6	ACEGGSYNSPLH
TRBV27	TRBD1	TRBJ1-2	ASSSLGGDYGYT
TRBV13	TRBD1	TRBJ1-1	ASSPRTGGVDTEAF
TRBV5-1	TRBD2	TRBJ2-7	ASRTSGGYEQY
TRBV27	-	TRBJ1-6	ASSDSGNSPLH
TRBV7-9	-	TRBJ1-5	ASSLQGLGSNQPQH
TRBV19	-	TRBJ1-1	ASSMGQNTEAF
TRBV14	TRBD2	TRBJ2-3	ASSQGRRGARDTQY
TRBV9	TRBD1	TRBJ1-2	ASSVGGQGFFYGYT
TRBV7-2	TRBD1	TRBJ1-3	ASSLVPRGTGNTIY